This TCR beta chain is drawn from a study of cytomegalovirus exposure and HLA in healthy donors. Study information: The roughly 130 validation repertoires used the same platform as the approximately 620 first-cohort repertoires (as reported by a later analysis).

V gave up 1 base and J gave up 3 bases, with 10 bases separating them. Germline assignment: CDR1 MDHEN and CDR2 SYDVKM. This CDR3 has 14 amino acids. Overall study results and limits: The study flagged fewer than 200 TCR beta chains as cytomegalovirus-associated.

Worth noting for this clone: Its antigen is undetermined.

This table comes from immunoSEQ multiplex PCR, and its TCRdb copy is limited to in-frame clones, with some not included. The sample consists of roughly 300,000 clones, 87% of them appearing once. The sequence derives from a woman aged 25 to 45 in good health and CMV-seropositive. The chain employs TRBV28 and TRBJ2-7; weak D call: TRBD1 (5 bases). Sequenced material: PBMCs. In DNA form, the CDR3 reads TGTGCCAGCAGTTTATCCCGACAGTACTACGAGCAGTACTTC. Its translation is CASSLSRQYYEQYF.